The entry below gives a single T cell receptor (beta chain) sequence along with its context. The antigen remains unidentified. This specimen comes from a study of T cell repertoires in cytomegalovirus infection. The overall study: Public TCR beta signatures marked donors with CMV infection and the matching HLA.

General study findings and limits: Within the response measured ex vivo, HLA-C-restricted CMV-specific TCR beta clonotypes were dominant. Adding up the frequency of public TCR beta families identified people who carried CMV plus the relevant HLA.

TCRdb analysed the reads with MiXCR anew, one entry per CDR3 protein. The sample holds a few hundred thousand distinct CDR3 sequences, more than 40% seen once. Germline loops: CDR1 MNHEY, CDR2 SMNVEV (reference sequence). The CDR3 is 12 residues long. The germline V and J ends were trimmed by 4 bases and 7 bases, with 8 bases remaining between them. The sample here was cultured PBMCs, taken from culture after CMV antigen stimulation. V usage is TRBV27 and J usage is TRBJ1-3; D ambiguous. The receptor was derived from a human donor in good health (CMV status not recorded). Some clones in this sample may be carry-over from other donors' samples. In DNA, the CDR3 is TGTGCCAGCAGTTCCCGGACCAACACCATATATTTT. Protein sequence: CASSSRTNTIYF.